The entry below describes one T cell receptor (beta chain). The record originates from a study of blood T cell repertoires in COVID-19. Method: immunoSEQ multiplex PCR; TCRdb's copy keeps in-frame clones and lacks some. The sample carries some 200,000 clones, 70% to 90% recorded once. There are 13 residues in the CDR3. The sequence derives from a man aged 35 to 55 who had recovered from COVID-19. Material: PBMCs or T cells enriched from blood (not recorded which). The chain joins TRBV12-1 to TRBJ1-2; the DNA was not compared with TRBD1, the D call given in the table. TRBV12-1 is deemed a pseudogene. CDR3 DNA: TGTGCCAGCAGCTATAAGGACAGGGATGGCTACACCTTC. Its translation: CASSYKDRDGYTF.